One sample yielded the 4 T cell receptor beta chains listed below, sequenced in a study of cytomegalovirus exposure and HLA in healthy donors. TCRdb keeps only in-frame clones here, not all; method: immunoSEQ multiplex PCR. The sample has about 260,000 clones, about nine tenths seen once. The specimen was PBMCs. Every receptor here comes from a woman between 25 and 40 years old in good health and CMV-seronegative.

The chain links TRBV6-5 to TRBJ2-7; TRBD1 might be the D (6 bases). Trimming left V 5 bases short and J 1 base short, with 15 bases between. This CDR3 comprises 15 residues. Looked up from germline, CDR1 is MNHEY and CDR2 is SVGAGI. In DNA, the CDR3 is TGTGCCAGCAGTCCCCAGGGGTTTGTTTCCTACGAGCAGTACTTC. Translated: CASSPQGFVSYEQYF.

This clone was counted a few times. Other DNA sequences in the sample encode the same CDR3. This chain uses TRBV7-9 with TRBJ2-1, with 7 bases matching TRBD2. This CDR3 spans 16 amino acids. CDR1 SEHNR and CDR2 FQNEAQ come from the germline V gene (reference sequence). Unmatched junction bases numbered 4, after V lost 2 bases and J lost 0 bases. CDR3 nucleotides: TGTGCCAGCAGCTTATCAGGCGGGAGCTCCTACAATGAGCAGTTCTTC. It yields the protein CASSLSGGSSYNEQFF. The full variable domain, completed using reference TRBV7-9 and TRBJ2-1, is DTGVSQNPRHKITKRGQNVTFRCDPISEHNRLYWYRQTLGQGPEFLTYFQNEAQLEKSRLLSDRFSAERPKGSFSTLEIQRTEQGDSAMYLCASSLSGGSSYNEQFFGPGTRLTVL.

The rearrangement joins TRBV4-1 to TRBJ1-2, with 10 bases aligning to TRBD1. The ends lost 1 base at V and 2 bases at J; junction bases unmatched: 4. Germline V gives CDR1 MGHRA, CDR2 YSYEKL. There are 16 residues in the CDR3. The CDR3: CASSQVGGQGNYGYTF. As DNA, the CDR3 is TGCGCCAGCAGCCAAGTAGGGGGACAGGGGAACTATGGCTACACCTTC.

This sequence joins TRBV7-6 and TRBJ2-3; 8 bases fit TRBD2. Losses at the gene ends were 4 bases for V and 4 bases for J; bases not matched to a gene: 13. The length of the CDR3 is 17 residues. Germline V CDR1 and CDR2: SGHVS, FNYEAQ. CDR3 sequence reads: CASSSVIAGYPADTQYF. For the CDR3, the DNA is TGTGCCAGCAGCTCAGTTATAGCGGGATACCCTGCAGATACGCAGTATTTT. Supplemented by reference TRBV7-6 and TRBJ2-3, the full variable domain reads GAGVSQSPRYKVTKRGQDVALRCDPISGHVSLYWYRQALGQGPEFLTYFNYEAQQDKSGLPNDRFSAERPEGSISTLTIQRTEQRDSAMYRCASSSVIAGYPADTQYFGPGTRLTVL.